The 10 T cell receptor beta chains in this list originate from one sample, sequenced in a study of radiation and T cells in renal cell carcinoma. Time point reported: blood 2 weeks post-SBRT. Treatment noted: 15 Gy SBRT to primary tumor, nephrectomy 4 weeks later. Method: immunoSEQ multiplex PCR; TCRdb's copy keeps in-frame clones and lacks some. The sample shows under 150,000 clones, 80% to 90% of them seen only once. The source was blood, collected from a patient whose treatment included radiotherapy and nephrectomy. The receptors stem from a woman aged 55 to 70 with renal cell carcinoma.

The gene calls are TRBV19 and TRBJ1-1; the match to TRBD1 covers 7 bases. The CDR3 length is 16 residues. Per the germline V gene, CDR1 is LNHDA and CDR2 is SQIVND (reference sequence). Trimming cost V 3 bases and J 1 base; bases outside gene matches: 8. The CDR3 DNA sequence: TGTGCCAGTAGTATGAGGGGGGGACAGTCGAACACTGAAGCTTTCTTT. Encoded protein: CASSMRGGQSNTEAFF.

V usage is TRBV5-1 and J usage is TRBJ1-3; D remains unclear. V was trimmed by 0 bases and J by 0 bases, leaving 13 bases between them. CDR3 size: 17 residues. CDR1 SGHRS and CDR2 YFSETQ come from the germline V gene. CDR3 sequence (DNA): TGCGCCAGCAGCTTGGGAGGGTCCGGAGCCTCTGGAAACACCATATATTTT. It specifies CASSLGGSGASGNTIYF.

The V gene is TRBV10-3, the J gene TRBJ1-3, with a possible D match to TRBD1 (5 bases). Trimming cost V 3 bases and J 2 bases, with 14 bases left between them. The germline gives CDR1 ENHRY, CDR2 SYGVKD. The CDR3 loop spans 16 amino acids. CDR3 loop: CAISEVSGHPGNTIYF. As DNA, the CDR3 is TGTGCCATCAGTGAAGTAAGCGGACATCCTGGAAACACCATATATTTT.

This clone was seen just once. The chain is built from TRBV5-6 and TRBJ2-1, with no clear D. The CDR3 sequence is 15 residues long. Trimming stripped 3 bases from V and 0 bases from J, with 10 bases between. Germline V gives CDR1 SGHDT, CDR2 YYEEEE. CDR3 sequence (DNA): TGTGCCAGCAGCTCTTGGTCGAGCTCCTACAATGAGCAGTTCTTC. Its translation is CASSSWSSSYNEQFF.

The chain links TRBV15 to TRBJ2-1; D call uncertain. Germline V gives CDR1 LNHNV, CDR2 YYDKDF (reference sequence). The length of the CDR3 is 14 residues. V lost 2 bases to trimming and J lost 0 bases, with 5 bases between them. CDR3 bases: TGTGCCACCAGCAGACAGAACTCCTACAATGAGCAGTTCTTC. Its protein is CATSRQNSYNEQFF.

The chain links TRBV14 to TRBJ1-2, with D hard to call. V was pared by 4 bases and J by 4 bases, with 10 bases between. The CDR3 length is 13 residues. Per germline, CDR1 SGHDN and CDR2 FVKESK. CDR3 residues: CASSRVGSYGYTF. The DNA for the CDR3 is TGTGCCAGCAGCCGGGTCGGTTCCTATGGCTACACCTTC.

In this sample, this clone turned up a few times. V gene TRBV7-8 combines with J gene TRBJ1-2; 8 bases fit TRBD1. The CDR3 totals 14 residues. The V gene end was trimmed by 5 bases and the J gene end by 4 bases; junction bases not matched to a gene: 6. Germline values: CDR1 SGHVS, CDR2 FQNEAQ. The CDR3 is CASSPDRGSYGYTF. The CDR3 DNA reads TGTGCCAGCAGCCCCGACAGGGGCAGCTATGGCTACACCTTC.

This chain connects TRBV5-1 to TRBJ2-1; D is undetermined. The CDR3 spans 14 residues. CDR1 is SGHRS, CDR2 YFSETQ, per germline. V dropped 0 bases and J dropped 5 bases, with 9 bases sitting between them. In DNA, the CDR3 is TGCGCCAGCAGCTTGGTTTCGGGTAACAATGAGCAGTTCTTC. This encodes CASSLVSGNNEQFF.

This CDR3 reads CASSRGGSDDTQPQHF. In nucleotides, the CDR3 is TGCGCCAGCAGCAGGGGGGGGTCCGACGACACTCAGCCCCAGCATTTT. The J gene is TRBJ1-5, the V gene TRBV5-1; weak D call: TRBD1 (6 bases). The CDR3 covers 16 residues. V lost 4 bases to trimming and J lost 6 bases, with 20 bases between them. CDR1 and CDR2 (germline): SGHRS, YFSETQ.

The chain links TRBV19 to TRBJ1-1; tentatively, D is TRBD1 (6 bases). The CDR3 contains 15 residues. V was shortened by 7 bases and J by 0 bases, with 15 bases between the two germline ends. Germline-derived CDR1 and CDR2 are LNHDA and SQIVND (reference sequence). For the CDR3, the DNA is TGTGCCAGTACCGGCATCGGGGGGCTGAACACTGAAGCTTTCTTT. As protein: CASTGIGGLNTEAFF. The full variable domain, completed using reference TRBV19 and TRBJ1-1, is DGGITQSPKYLFRKEGQNVTLSCEQNLNHDAMYWYRQDPGQGLRLIYYSQIVNDFQKGDIAEGYSVSREKKESFPLTVTSAQKNPTAFYLCASTGIGGLNTEAFFGQGTRLTVV.